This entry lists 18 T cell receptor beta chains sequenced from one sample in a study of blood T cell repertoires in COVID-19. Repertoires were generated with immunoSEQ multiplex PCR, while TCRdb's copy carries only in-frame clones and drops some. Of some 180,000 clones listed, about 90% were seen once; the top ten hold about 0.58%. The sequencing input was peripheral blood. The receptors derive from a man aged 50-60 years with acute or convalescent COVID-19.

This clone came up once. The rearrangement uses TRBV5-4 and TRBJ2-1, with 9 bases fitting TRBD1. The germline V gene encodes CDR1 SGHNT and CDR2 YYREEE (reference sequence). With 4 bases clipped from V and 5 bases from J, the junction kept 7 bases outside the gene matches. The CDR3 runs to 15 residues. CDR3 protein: CASSARDRVHNEQFF. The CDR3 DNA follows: TGTGCCAGCAGCGCCCGGGACAGGGTGCACAATGAGCAGTTCTTC.

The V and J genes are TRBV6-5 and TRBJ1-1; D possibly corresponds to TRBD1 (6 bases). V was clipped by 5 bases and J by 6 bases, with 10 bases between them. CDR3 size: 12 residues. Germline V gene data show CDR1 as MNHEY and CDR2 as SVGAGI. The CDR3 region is CASSTGIAEAFF. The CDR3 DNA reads TGTGCCAGCAGTACAGGGATCGCTGAAGCTTTCTTT.

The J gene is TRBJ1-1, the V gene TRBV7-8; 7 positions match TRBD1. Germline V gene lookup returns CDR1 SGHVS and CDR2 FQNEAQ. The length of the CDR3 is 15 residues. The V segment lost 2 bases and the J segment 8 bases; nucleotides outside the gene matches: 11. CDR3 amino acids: CASSLISPGGTEAFF. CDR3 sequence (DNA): TGTGCCAGCAGCTTAATTAGCCCAGGGGGTACGGAAGCTTTCTTT.

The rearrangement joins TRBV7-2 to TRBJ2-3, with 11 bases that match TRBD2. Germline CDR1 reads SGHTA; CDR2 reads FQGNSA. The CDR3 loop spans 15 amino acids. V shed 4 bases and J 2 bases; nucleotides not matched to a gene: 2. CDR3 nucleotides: TGTGCCAGCAGCTCTAGCGGGGGGCCCACAGATACGCAGTATTTT. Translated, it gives CASSSSGGPTDTQYF.

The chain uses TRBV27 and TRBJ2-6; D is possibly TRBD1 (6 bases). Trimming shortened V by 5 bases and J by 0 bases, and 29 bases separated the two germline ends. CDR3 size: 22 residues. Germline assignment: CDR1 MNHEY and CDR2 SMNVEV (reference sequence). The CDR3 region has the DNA TGTGCCAGCAGTCTAGTCAACATTGGGGACATTGGTCCATACTCTGGGGCCAACGTCCTGACTTTC. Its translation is CASSLVNIGDIGPYSGANVLTF.

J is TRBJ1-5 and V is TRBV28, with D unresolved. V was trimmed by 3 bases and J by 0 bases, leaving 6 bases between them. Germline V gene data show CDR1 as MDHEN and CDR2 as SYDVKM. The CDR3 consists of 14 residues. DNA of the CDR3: TGTGCCAGCAGTTTGGCAGATAGCAATCAGCCCCAGCATTTT. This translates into CASSLADSNQPQHF.

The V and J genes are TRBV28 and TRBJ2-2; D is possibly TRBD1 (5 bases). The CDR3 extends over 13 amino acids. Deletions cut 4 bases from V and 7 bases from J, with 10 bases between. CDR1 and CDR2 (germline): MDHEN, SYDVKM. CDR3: CASSSPQGGELFF. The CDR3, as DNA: TGTGCCAGCAGTTCCCCCCAGGGCGGGGAGCTGTTTTTT.

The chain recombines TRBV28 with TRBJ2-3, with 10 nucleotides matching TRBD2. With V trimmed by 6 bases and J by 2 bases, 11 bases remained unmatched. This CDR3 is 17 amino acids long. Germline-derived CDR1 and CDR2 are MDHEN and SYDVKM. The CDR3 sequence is CASSFQLSGGTTDTQYF. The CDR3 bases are TGTGCCAGCAGCTTCCAACTTAGCGGGGGGACCACAGATACGCAGTATTTT. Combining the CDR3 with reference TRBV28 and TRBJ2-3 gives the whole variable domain DVKVTQSSRYLVKRTGEKVFLECVQDMDHENMFWYRQDPGLGLRLIYFSYDVKMKEKGDIPEGYSVSREKKERFSLILESASTNQTSMYLCASSFQLSGGTTDTQYFGPGTRLTVL.

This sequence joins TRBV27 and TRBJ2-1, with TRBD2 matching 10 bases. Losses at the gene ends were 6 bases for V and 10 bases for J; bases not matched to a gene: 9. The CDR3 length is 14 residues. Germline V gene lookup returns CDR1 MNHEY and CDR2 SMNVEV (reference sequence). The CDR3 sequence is CASREGLARREQFF. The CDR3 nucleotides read TGTGCCAGCAGAGAGGGACTAGCGCGACGGGAGCAGTTCTTC.

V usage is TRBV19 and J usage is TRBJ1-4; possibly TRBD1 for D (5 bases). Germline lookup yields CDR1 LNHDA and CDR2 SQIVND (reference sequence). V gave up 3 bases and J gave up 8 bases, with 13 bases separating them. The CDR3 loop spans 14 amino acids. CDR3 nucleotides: TGTGCCAGTAGTATGGGCAGGGTGAACGAAAAACTGTTTTTT. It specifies CASSMGRVNEKLFF.

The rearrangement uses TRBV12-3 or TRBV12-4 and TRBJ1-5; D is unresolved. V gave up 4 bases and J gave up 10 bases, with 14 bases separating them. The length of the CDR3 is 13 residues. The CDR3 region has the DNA TGTGCCAGCAGTTCCCCAGGCCGCGCACCCCAGCATTTT. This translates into CASSSPGRAPQHF.

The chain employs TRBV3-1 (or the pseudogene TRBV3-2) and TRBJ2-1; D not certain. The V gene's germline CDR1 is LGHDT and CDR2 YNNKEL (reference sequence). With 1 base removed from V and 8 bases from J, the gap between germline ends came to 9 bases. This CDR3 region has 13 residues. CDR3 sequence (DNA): TGTGCCAGCAGCCAAGGAGAAGTCGATGAGCAGTTCTTC. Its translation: CASSQGEVDEQFF.

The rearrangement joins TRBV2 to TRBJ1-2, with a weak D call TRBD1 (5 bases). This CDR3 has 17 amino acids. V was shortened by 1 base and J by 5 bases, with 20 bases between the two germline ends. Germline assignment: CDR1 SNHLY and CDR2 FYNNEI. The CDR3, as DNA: TGTGCCAGCAGTGAAGGGGGGTCGGGGGAGGACAAATATGGCTACACCTTC. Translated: CASSEGGSGEDKYGYTF.

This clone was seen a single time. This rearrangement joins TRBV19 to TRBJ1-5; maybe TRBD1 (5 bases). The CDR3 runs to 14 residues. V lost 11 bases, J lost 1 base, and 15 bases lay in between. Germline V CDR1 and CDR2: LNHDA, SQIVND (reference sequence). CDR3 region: CAAGENTSNQPQHF. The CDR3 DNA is TGTGCCGCGGGGGAGAACACAAGCAATCAGCCCCAGCATTTT.

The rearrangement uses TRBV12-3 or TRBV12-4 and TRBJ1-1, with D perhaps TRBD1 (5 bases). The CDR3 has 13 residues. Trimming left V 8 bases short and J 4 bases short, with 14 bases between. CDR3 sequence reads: CASGPTGPTEAFF. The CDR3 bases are TGTGCCAGCGGCCCCACAGGACCCACTGAAGCTTTCTTT.

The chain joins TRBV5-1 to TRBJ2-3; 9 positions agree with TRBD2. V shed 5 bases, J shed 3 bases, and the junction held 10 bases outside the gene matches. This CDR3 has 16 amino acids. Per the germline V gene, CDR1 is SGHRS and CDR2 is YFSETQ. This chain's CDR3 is CASRGGGRAVTDTQYF. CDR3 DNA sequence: TGCGCCAGCAGAGGGGGCGGGAGGGCCGTGACAGATACGCAGTATTTT.

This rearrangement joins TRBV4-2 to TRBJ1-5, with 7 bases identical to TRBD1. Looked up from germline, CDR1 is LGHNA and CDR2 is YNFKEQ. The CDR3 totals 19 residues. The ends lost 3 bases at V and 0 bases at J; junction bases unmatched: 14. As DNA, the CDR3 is TGTGCCAGCAGCCAGCAGCCGGGACAGTTTAAGTATAGCAATCAGCCCCAGCATTTT. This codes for CASSQQPGQFKYSNQPQHF.

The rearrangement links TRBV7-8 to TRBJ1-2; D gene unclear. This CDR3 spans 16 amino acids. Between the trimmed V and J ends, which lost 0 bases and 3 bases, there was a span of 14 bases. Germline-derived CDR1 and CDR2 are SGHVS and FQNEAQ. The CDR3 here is CASSLADREPYYGYTF. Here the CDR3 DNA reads TGTGCCAGCAGCTTAGCCGATAGGGAGCCCTACTATGGCTACACCTTC.